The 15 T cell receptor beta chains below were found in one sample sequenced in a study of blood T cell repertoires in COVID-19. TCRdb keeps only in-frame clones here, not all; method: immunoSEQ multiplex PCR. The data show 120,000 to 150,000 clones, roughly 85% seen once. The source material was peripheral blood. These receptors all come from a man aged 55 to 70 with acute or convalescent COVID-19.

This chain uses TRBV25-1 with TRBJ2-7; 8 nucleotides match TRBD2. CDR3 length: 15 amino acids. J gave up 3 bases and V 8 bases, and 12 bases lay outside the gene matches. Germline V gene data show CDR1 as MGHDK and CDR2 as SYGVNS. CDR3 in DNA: TGTGCCAGCTTGAAAGGAAGCGGGAGTGTCTACGAGCAGTACTTC. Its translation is CASLKGSGSVYEQYF.

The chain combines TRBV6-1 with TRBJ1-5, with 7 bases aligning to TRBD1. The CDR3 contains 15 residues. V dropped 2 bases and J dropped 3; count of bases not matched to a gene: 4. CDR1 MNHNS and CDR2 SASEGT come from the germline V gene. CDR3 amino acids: CASSEKGGDNQPQHF. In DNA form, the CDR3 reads TGTGCCAGCAGTGAAAAAGGGGGCGACAATCAGCCCCAGCATTTT.

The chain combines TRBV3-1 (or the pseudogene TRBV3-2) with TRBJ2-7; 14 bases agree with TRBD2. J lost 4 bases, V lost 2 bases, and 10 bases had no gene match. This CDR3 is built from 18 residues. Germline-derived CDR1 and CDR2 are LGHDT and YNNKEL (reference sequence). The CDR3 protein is CASSQIGTSGSARYEQYF. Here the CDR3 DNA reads TGTGCCAGCAGCCAAATCGGGACTAGCGGGAGTGCTAGGTACGAGCAGTACTTC.

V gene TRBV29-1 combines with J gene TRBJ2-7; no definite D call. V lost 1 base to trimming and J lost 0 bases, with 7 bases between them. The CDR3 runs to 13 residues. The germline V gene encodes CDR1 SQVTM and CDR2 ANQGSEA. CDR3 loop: CSVEAPSSYEQYF. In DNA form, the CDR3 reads TGCAGCGTTGAAGCCCCCAGCTCCTACGAGCAGTACTTC.

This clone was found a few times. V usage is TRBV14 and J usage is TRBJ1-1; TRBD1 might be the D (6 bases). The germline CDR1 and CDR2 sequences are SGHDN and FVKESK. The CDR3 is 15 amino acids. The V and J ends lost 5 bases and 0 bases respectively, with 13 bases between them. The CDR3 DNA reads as TGTGCCAGCAGCACTGCCGGGACACTGAACACTGAAGCTTTCTTT. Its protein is CASSTAGTLNTEAFF.

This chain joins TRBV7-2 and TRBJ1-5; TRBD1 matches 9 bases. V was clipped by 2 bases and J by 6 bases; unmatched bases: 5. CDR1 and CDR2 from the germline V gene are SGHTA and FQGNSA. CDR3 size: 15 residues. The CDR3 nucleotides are TGTGCCAGCAGCTTATCCACAGGGGGCGGTCAGCCCCAGCATTTT. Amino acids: CASSLSTGGGQPQHF.

CDR3 bases: TGCAGCGTTGAATGGGGAGGCAATGAAAAACTGTTTTTT. This codes for CSVEWGGNEKLFF. The chain is built from TRBV29-1 and TRBJ1-4, with D unclear. Trimming shortened V by 2 bases and J by 5 bases, and 9 bases separated the two germline ends. Germline lookup yields CDR1 SQVTM and CDR2 ANQGSEA. The CDR3 runs to 13 residues.

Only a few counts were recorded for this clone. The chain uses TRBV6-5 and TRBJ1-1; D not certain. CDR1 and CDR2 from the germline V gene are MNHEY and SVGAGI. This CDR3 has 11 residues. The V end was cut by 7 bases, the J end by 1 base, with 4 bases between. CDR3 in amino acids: CASNGNTEAFF. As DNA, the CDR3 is TGTGCCAGCAACGGGAACACTGAAGCTTTCTTT.

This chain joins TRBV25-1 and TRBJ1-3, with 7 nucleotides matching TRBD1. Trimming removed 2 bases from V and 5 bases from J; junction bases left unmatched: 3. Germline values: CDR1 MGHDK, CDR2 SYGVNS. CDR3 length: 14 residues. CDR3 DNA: TGTGCCAGCAGTGAAGGGACAGACAGAAACACCATATATTTT. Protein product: CASSEGTDRNTIYF. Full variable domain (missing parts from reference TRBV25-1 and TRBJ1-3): EADIYQTPRYLVIGTGKKITLECSQTMGHDKMYWYQQDPGMELHLIHYSYGVNSTEKGDLSSESTVSRIRTEHFPLTLESARPSHTSQYLCASSEGTDRNTIYFGEGSWLTVV.

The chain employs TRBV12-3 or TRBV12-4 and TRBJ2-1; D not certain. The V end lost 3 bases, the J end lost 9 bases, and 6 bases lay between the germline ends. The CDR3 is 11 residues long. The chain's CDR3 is CASSFTSEQFF. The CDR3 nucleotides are TGTGCCAGCAGTTTCACGAGTGAGCAGTTCTTC.

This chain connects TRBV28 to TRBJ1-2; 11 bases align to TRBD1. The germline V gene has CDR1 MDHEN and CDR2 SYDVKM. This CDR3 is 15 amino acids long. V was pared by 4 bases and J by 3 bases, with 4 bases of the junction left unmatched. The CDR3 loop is CASSSGTGGYYGYTF. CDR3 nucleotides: TGTGCCAGCAGTTCAGGGACAGGGGGTTACTATGGCTACACCTTC.

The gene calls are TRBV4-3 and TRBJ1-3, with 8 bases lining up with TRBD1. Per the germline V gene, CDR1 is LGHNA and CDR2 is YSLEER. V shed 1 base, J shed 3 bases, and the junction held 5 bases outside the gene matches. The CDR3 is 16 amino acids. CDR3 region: CASSQVGRGRGNTIYF. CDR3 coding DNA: TGCGCCAGCAGCCAAGTAGGCAGGGGGCGTGGAAACACCATATATTTT.

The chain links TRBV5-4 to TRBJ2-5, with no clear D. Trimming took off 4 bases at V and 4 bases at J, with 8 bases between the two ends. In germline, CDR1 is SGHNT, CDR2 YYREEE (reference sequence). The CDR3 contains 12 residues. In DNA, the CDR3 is TGTGCCAGCAGCCGCGTCCCAGAGACCCAGTACTTC. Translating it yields CASSRVPETQYF.

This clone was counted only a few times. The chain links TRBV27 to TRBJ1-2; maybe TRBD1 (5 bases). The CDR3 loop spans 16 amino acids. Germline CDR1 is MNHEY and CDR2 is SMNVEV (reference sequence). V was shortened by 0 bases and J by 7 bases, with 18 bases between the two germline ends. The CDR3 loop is CASSLSGHPRIVGYTF. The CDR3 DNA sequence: TGTGCCAGCAGTTTATCGGGGCACCCCCGAATTGTTGGCTACACCTTC.

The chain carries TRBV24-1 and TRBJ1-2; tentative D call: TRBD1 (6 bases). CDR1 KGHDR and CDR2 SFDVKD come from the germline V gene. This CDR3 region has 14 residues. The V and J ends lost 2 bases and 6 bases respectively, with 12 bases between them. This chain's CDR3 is CATSDSHREHGYTF. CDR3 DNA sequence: TGTGCCACCAGTGATTCCCACAGGGAACATGGCTACACCTTC.